Each of the 14 T cell receptor beta chains below was sequenced from the same sample in a study of PD-L1 blockade in urothelial cancer (dated by TCRdb to 2015 to 2018). Libraries were built with the immunoSEQ multiplex PCR assay. TCRdb provides this immuneACCESS table in a form limited to in-frame rearrangements. Some clones are lacking; in checked studies, under half of them reflect an unresolved V gene, and why the rest are absent is not known. The sample profile shows 68,000 or so clones; about four fifths of them were found once. The top ten constitute more than 5.5% of the sample. The time point label on this specimen signifies: pretreatment peripheral blood. The material was PBMCs, obtained around atezolizumab (anti-PD-L1) treatment. The receptor source for this set is a man in his sixties or seventies with urothelial cancer.

The chain carries TRBV6-5 and TRBJ2-1, with a possible D match to TRBD2 (6 bases). Trimming pared 7 bases from V and 6 bases from J, leaving 13 bases between. This CDR3 has 13 residues. CDR1 and CDR2 (germline): MNHEY, SVGAGI. CDR3 protein: CASTGGMLNEQFF. Here the CDR3 DNA reads TGTGCCAGCACTGGCGGGATGCTCAATGAGCAGTTCTTC.

The chain combines TRBV2 with TRBJ2-1; 11 bases agree with TRBD2. The germline V gene has CDR1 SNHLY and CDR2 FYNNEI. V trimming: 4 bases; J trimming: 0 bases; junction bases outside the gene matches: 2. The CDR3 has 16 residues. DNA for the CDR3: TGTGCCAGCAGTGCTAGCGGGGGGAGCTCCTACAATGAGCAGTTCTTC. It translates to CASSASGGSSYNEQFF.

V gene TRBV11-2 combines with J gene TRBJ2-3; 13 bases match TRBD2. In germline, CDR1 is SGHAT, CDR2 FQNNGV. The CDR3 is made up of 16 amino acids. V dropped 0 bases and J dropped 5; count of bases not matched to a gene: 2. The CDR3 DNA reads TGTGCCAGCAGCTTAGAACTAGCGGGGGGGCAAGATACGCAGTATTTT. The encoded protein is CASSLELAGGQDTQYF.

This clone turned up a few times. The rearrangement joins TRBV5-4 to TRBJ1-1; the D is unclear. Trimming left V 2 bases short and J 3 bases short, with 14 bases between. The CDR3 runs to 15 residues. Germline lookup yields CDR1 SGHNT and CDR2 YYREEE (reference sequence). In nucleotides, the CDR3 is TGTGCCAGCAGCTTCCCCTCGGGGTCGGACACTGAAGCTTTCTTT. Its translation: CASSFPSGSDTEAFF. The full variable domain, with the rest looked up from reference TRBV5-4 and TRBJ1-1, is ETGVTQSPTHLIKTRGQQVTLRCSSQSGHNTVSWYQQALGQGPQFIFQYYREEENGRGNFPPRFSGLQFPNYSSELNVNALELDDSALYLCASSFPSGSDTEAFFGQGTRLTVV.

This clone was counted only a few times. The CDR3 coding sequence is TGCGCCAGCAGCCAAATAGCGGGAAGTGGCAATGAGCAGTTCTTC. Protein product: CASSQIAGSGNEQFF. The chain combines TRBV4-1 with TRBJ2-1; 8 bases agree with TRBD2. V lost 2 bases, J lost 6 bases, and 6 bases stayed unmatched. CDR1 is MGHRA, CDR2 YSYEKL, per germline. The CDR3 runs to 15 residues.

The rearrangement joins TRBV6-1 to TRBJ1-1, with unresolved D. Germline CDR1 and CDR2: MNHNS and SASEGT. Trimming removed 8 bases from V and 1 base from J, with 17 bases in between. The CDR3 totals 15 residues. In DNA, the CDR3 is TGTGCCAGCTTCCCCCCCGCAGGATCGAACACTGAAGCTTTCTTT. Its translation is CASFPPAGSNTEAFF.

This clone was observed a handful of times. V gene TRBV10-3 combines with J gene TRBJ2-7, with 10 bases that match TRBD2. This CDR3 has 13 residues. Unmatched junction bases numbered 9, after V lost 11 bases and J lost 5 bases. Germline V lookup: CDR1 ENHRY, CDR2 SYGVKD. CDR3 amino acids: CASKREGTHEQYF. CDR3 coding DNA: TGTGCCTCTAAGCGGGAGGGAACCCACGAGCAGTACTTC.

This clone was seen only a few times. This chain joins TRBV5-6 and TRBJ2-7, with TRBD2 matching 8 bases. J was trimmed by 1 base and V by 4 bases; bases with no gene match: 7. Germline loops: CDR1 SGHDT, CDR2 YYEEEE. The CDR3 covers 15 residues. The CDR3 spells CASSPGTGGSYEQYF. DNA for the CDR3: TGTGCCAGCAGCCCGGGAACGGGAGGGTCCTACGAGCAGTACTTC.

This clone was seen only once. The gene calls are TRBV19 and TRBJ2-7; the match to TRBD1 covers 9 bases. Germline CDR1 is LNHDA and CDR2 is SQIVND (reference sequence). The J segment lost 6 bases and the V segment lost 5 bases, leaving 14 bases of the junction unmatched. The CDR3 extends over 16 amino acids. This chain's CDR3 is CASSSYPGQGIGEQYF. The CDR3, as DNA: TGTGCCAGTAGTTCCTACCCGGGACAGGGCATTGGCGAGCAGTACTTC.

The CDR3 DNA reads TGTGCCACCCGGACAGGGGATAACACTGAAGCTTTCTTT. It encodes CATRTGDNTEAFF. The chain carries TRBV10-3 and TRBJ1-1, with TRBD1 identical over 9 bases. The CDR3 runs 13 residues. Germline V lookup: CDR1 ENHRY, CDR2 SYGVKD. V shed 10 bases and J 2 bases; nucleotides not matched to a gene: 5.

The chain couples TRBV15 to TRBJ1-4, with a possible D match to TRBD1 (6 bases). CDR3 size: 15 residues. V was pared by 5 bases and J by 3 bases, with 13 bases between. Germline lookup yields CDR1 LNHNV and CDR2 YYDKDF (reference sequence). The CDR3 here is CATSAQGNSNEKLFF. The CDR3 DNA is TGTGCCACCAGCGCACAGGGAAATTCTAATGAAAAACTGTTTTTT.

This chain uses TRBV4-2 with TRBJ1-1; TRBD1 matches at 8 bases. CDR1 is LGHNA and CDR2 is YNFKEQ in the germline V gene. The V gene end was trimmed by 0 bases and the J gene end by 1 base; junction bases not matched to a gene: 7. CDR3 length: 17 amino acids. In DNA form, the CDR3 reads TGTGCCAGCAGCCAAGAGATCCAGGGGGCTCGGAACACTGAAGCTTTCTTT. Its translation is CASSQEIQGARNTEAFF.

This clone came up once. This chain connects TRBV18 to TRBJ1-1, with 7 bases matching TRBD1. CDR1 and CDR2 (germline): KGHSH, LQKENI. This CDR3 has 16 amino acids. Trimming at V came to 1 base and at J to 1 base, leaving 6 bases not matched to a gene. The CDR3 region is CASSPRGRGPNTEAFF. CDR3 coding DNA: TGTGCCAGCTCACCACGGGGAAGGGGGCCGAACACTGAAGCTTTCTTT.

This clone showed up just a few times. The chain has TRBV30 and TRBJ1-1; TRBD1 is a possible D gene (6 bases). Germline V gene lookup returns CDR1 GTSNPN and CDR2 SVGIG (reference sequence). The CDR3 has 15 amino acids. The V end lost 2 bases, the J end lost 0 bases, and 13 bases lay between the germline ends. The CDR3 is CAWSNLRGMNTEAFF. The DNA for the CDR3 is TGTGCCTGGAGTAACCTCAGGGGTATGAACACTGAAGCTTTCTTT.